This TCR beta chain stems from a study of T cells after yellow fever vaccination. Looking at the study overall: Fractions low in cell number were prepared with SMART-Seq v4 Ultra Low Input. Overall study findings and caveats: The secondary T-cell response peaked on day 5, not day 15, but was weaker.

One entry per CDR3 protein, called by TCRdb with MiXCR from the 5' RACE reads. The sample has roughly 350,000 distinct CDR3 sequences, approximately 4% seen once. Losses at the gene ends were 8 bases for V and 5 bases for J; bases not matched to a gene: 11. The CDR3 has 14 residues. The germline V gene encodes CDR1 SGHAT and CDR2 FQNNGV. As concerns this clonotype: Its target is not known.

This sequence originates from a man aged 18-30 years who received the YFV17D yellow fever vaccine. The chain combines TRBV11-2 with TRBJ2-7, with 8 bases identical to TRBD2. This material consisted of PBMCs, taken 5 days after the yellow fever booster vaccination. The chain's CDR3 is CASCSLAGPDEQYF. CDR3 DNA sequence: TGTGCCAGCTGCTCGCTAGCGGGCCCAGACGAGCAGTACTTC.